This T cell receptor beta chain came from a study of blood T cell repertoires in COVID-19. The data were produced by immunoSEQ multiplex PCR, yet TCRdb's version contains in-frame clones alone and is incomplete. Found here are 95,000 to 100,000 clones, about 89% of them singletons; the top ten hold more than 9%. CDR3 length equals 14 residues. Germline V lookup: CDR1 SGHKS, CDR2 YYEKEE (reference sequence). The trim removed 4 bases at V and 4 bases at J, leaving 3 bases unmatched. The sample consisted of peripheral blood. This sequence joins TRBV5-5 and TRBJ1-5; TRBD1 aligns across 9 bases. The source of this sequence is a woman aged 25 to 45 with acute or convalescent COVID-19. In nucleotides, the CDR3 is TGTGCCAGCAGCCGACAGGGGGTGAATCAGCCCCAGCATTTT. Translating it yields CASSRQGVNQPQHF.